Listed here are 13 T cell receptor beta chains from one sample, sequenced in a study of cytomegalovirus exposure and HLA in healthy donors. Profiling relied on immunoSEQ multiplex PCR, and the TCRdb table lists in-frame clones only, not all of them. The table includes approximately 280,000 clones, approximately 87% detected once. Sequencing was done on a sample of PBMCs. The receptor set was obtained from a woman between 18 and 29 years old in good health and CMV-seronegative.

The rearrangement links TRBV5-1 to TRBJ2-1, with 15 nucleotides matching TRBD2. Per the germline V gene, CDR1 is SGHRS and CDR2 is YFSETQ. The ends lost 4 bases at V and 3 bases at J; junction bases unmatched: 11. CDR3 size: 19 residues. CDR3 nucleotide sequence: TGCGCCAGCAGCCCTTGGACTAGCGGGAGGGGGACCCACTACAATGAGCAGTTCTTC. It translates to CASSPWTSGRGTHYNEQFF.

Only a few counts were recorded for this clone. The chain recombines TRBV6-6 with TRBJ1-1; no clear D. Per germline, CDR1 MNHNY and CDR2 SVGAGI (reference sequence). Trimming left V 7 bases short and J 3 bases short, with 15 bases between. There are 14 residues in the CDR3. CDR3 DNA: TGTGCCAGCACCTCCGAGTTCAGGTACACTGAAGCTTTCTTT. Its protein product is CASTSEFRYTEAFF.

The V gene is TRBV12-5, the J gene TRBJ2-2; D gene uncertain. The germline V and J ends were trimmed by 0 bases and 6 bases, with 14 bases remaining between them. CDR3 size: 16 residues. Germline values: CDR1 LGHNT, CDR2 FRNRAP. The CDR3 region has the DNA TGTGCTAGTGGTTTGGTACGGGTAGCCCGCGCCGGGGAGCTGTTTTTT. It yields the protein CASGLVRVARAGELFF.

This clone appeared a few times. The CDR3 sequence: CASRTPGGETQYF. CDR3 nucleotides: TGTGCCAGCAGGACACCAGGGGGGGAGACCCAGTACTTC. This chain joins TRBV7-2 and TRBJ2-5; tentative D call: TRBD1 (7 bases). There are 13 residues in the CDR3. CDR1 SGHTA and CDR2 FQGNSA come from the germline V gene. V lost 6 bases and J lost 5, with 13 bases in between. Full variable domain (remainder filled in from reference TRBV7-2 and TRBJ2-5): GAGVSQSPSNKVTEKGKDVELRCDPISGHTALYWYRQSLGQGLEFLIYFQGNSAPDKSGLPSDRFSAERTGGSVSTLTIQRTQQEDSAVYLCASRTPGGETQYFGPGTRLLVL.

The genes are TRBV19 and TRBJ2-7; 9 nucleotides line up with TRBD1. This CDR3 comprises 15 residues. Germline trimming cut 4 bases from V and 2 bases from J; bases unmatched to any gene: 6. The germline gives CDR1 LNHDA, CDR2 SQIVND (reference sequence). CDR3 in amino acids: CASSTTGGFPYEQYF. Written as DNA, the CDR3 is TGTGCCAGTAGTACGACAGGGGGGTTCCCCTACGAGCAGTACTTC.

The CDR3 DNA is TGTGCCAGCAGCCCCCGGACAGCCACCTCCAGGGAGCAGTACTTC. Protein: CASSPRTATSREQYF. V is TRBV11-1 and J is TRBJ2-7; D may be TRBD1 (6 bases). Trimming removed 5 bases from V and 7 bases from J, with 21 bases in between. CDR1 is SGHAT, CDR2 FQDESV, per germline (reference sequence). CDR3 size: 15 residues.

As DNA, the CDR3 is TGTGCCAGCAGCCTTAATGGCAATCAGCCCCAGCATTTT. It codes for CASSLNGNQPQHF. The chain joins TRBV28 to TRBJ1-5; D call uncertain. V was clipped by 6 bases and J by 2 bases, with 8 bases between them. The CDR3 is made up of 13 amino acids. CDR1 MDHEN and CDR2 SYDVKM come from the germline V gene.

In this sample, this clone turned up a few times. The CDR3 protein is CASILRGYTF. DNA of the CDR3: TGTGCCAGCATCCTTCGTGGCTACACCTTC. The V call is TRBV2, the J call TRBJ1-2; no clear D. The CDR3 contains 10 residues. The germline V and J ends were trimmed by 7 bases and 7 bases, with 7 bases remaining between them. Germline V gives CDR1 SNHLY, CDR2 FYNNEI.

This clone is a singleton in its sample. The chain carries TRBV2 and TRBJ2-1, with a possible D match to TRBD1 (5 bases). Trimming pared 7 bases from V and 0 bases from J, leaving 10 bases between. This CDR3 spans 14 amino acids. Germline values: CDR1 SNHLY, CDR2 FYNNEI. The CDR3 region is CASKQQDSYNEQFF. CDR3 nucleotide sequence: TGTGCCAGCAAACAACAGGACTCCTACAATGAGCAGTTCTTC.

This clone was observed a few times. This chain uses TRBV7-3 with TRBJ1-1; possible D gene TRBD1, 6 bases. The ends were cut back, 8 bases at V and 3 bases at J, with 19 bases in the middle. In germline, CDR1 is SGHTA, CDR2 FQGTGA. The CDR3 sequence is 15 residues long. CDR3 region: CASAQGSIGDTEAFF. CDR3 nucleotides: TGTGCCAGCGCACAGGGCTCCATCGGGGACACTGAAGCTTTCTTT.

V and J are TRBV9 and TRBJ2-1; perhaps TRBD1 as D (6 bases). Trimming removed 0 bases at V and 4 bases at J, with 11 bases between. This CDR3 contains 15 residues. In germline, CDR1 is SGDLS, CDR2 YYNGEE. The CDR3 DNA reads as TGTGCCAGCAGCGTAGCAGGACAGCTATACAATGAGCAGTTCTTC. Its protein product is CASSVAGQLYNEQFF.

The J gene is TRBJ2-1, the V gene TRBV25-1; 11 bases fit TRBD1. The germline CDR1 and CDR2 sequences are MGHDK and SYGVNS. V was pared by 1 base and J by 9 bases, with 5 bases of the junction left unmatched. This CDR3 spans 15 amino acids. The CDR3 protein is CASSELGTGGLEQFF. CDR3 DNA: TGTGCCAGCAGTGAATTGGGGACAGGGGGGCTTGAGCAGTTCTTC.

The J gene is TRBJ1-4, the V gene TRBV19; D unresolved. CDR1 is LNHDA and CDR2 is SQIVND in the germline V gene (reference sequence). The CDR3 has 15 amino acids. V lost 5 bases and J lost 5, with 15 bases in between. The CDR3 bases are TGTGCCAGTAGTTCTGAGGGATTTGCCAATGAAAAACTGTTTTTT. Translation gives CASSSEGFANEKLFF.